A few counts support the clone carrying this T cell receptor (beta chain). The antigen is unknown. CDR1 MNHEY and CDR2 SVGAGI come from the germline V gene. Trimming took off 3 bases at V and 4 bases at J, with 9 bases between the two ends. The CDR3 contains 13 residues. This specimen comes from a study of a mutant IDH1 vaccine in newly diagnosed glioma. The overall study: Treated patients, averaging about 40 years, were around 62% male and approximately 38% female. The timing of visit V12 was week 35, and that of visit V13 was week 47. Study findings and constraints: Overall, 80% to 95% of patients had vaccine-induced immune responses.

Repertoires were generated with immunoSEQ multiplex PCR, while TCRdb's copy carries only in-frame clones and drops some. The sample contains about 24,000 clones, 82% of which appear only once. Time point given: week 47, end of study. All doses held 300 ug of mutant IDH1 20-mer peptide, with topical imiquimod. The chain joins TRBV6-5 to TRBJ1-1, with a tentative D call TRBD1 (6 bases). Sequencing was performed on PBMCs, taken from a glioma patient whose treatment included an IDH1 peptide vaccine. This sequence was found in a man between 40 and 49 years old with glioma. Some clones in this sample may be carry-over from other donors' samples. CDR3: CASSYNRATEAFF. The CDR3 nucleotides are TGTGCCAGCAGTTATAACAGGGCCACTGAAGCTTTCTTT.